Below, one T cell receptor beta chain is given with its context. What it recognizes is unknown. The entry originates in a study of identical twins. Study-wide findings and caveats: Instead of following the same donors, the conclusions were based on cross-sectional statistical analysis.

TCRdb processed the 5' RACE reads anew with MiXCR; each CDR3 protein has one entry. This repertoire shows approximately 190,000 distinct CDR3 sequences, roughly 15% found once; its top ten account for over 35%. This CDR3 region has 15 residues. V lost 4 bases, J lost 1 base, and 17 bases lay in between. Germline V gene data show CDR1 as DFQATT and CDR2 as SNEGSKA (reference sequence). These data were also reused for a study on T cells expressing NK-cell markers.

What was sequenced was CD8+ T cells sorted from blood. The chain couples TRBV20-1 to TRBJ2-7; no definite D call. This receptor was taken from a woman aged 18-35 years in good health. DNA for the CDR3: TGCAGTGCTACCCTAAGCCACAGCGCATCCTACGAGCAGTACTTC. It specifies CSATLSHSASYEQYF.